This TCR beta chain was captured by sequencing in a study of T cells expressing NK-cell markers. Study-wide background: Sorted CD3+CD56-NKG2C+, CD3+CD56+NKG2C+ and CD3+CD56+NKG2C- T cells supplied the TCR beta repertoires.

Notes on the study in general: In a handful of donors, dominant clonotypes made up about 28.3-65% of CD3+CD56-NKG2C+ cells. The study found dominant NKG2C+ clonotypes at about 1.0-8% of CD8+ T cells in over five donors.

The CDR3 sequence is 12 residues long. CDR1 and CDR2 from the germline V gene are MDHEN and SYDVKM. Production of TCR beta cDNA relied on 5'RACE template switching with UMIs. After re-calling the 5' RACE reads, TCRdb lists one entry per CDR3 protein, DNA absent. The record lists 200,000 to 300,000 distinct CDR3 sequences, of which the ten most abundant hold about 0.39%. As concerns this clonotype: Its matching antigen is unknown.

Sequencing was performed on blood T cells: a sorted CD56 or NKG2C T cell subset, CD4+ or CD8+ T cells, or bulk PBMC T cells (not recorded which). The chain uses TRBV28 and TRBJ2-3. The receptor was derived from a man aged 18 to 29 in good health. The CDR3 loop reads CASNGLIDTQYF. Full variable domain (missing parts from reference TRBV28 and TRBJ2-3): DVKVTQSSRYLVKRTGEKVFLECVQDMDHENMFWYRQDPGLGLRLIYFSYDVKMKEKGDIPEGYSVSREKKERFSLILESASTNQTSMYLCASNGLIDTQYFGPGTRLTVL.